The 4 T cell receptor beta chains given below trace back to one sample, sequenced in a study of monozygotic twins with inflammatory bowel disease. TCRdb reprocessed the 5' RACE reads and keeps a single row for each CDR3 protein, giving no DNA. This table holds approximately 400,000 distinct CDR3 sequences. Sequenced sample: blood. The receptors stem from a human donor with ulcerative colitis or Crohn's disease, or a healthy co-twin of an affected twin (not recorded which).

The chain carries TRBV7-8 and TRBJ2-7; TCRdb indicates TRBD2, and absent DNA this call remains unverified. There are 16 residues in the CDR3. The germline V gene has CDR1 SGHVS and CDR2 FQNEAQ. CDR3 region: CASSLEGQGSSYEQYF.

The chain carries TRBV7-8 and TRBJ2-1; TCRdb lists TRBD2, though no DNA is available to test this call. The germline V gene has CDR1 SGHVS and CDR2 FQNEAQ. This CDR3 region has 16 residues. The CDR3 spells CASSFQTSGGDNEQFF.

The chain recombines TRBV5-6 with TRBJ2-2; lacking DNA, the TRBD2 call made by TCRdb goes unchecked. The CDR3 sequence is 14 residues long. Per the germline V gene, CDR1 is SGHDT and CDR2 is YYEEEE. The CDR3 here is CASNPRGYTGELFF.

The chain recombines TRBV2 with TRBJ1-1; lacking DNA, the TRBD1 call made by TCRdb goes unchecked. CDR1 and CDR2 (germline): SNHLY, FYNNEI. This CDR3 region has 15 residues. The CDR3 sequence is CASRLVGDGGTEAFF.